What follows are 20 T cell receptor beta chains derived from one specimen sequenced in a study of identical twins. TCRdb reanalysed the 5' RACE reads using MiXCR and keeps one entry per CDR3 protein. Among hundreds of thousands of distinct CDR3 sequences listed, around a sixth were seen once. The sample was also reused in another study, on T cells expressing NK-cell markers.

Sequencing was carried out using PBMCs. The receptor set was obtained from a woman between 18 and 30 years old in good health.

This clonotype was seen many times. J is TRBJ1-1 and V is TRBV10-3; D gene unclear. The CDR3 consists of 14 residues. Per the germline V gene, CDR1 is ENHRY and CDR2 is SYGVKD. Trimming stripped 3 bases from V and 4 bases from J, with 12 bases between. The CDR3 DNA reads as TGTGCCATCAGTGACGAATCTCAAGGCACTGAAGCTTTCTTT. Translated, it gives CAISDESQGTEAFF.

This clonotype was detected a few times. The chain combines TRBV6-1 with TRBJ1-2; the D is unclear. Germline V gives CDR1 MNHNS, CDR2 SASEGT. The CDR3 has 17 residues. The ends were cut back, 0 bases at V and 2 bases at J, with 16 bases in the middle. The chain's CDR3 is CASSEAVGGVRNYGYTF. The DNA for the CDR3 is TGTGCCAGCAGTGAAGCAGTCGGCGGGGTAAGGAACTATGGCTACACCTTC.

The CDR3 coding sequence is TGCGCCAGCAGCCTAGGACTTCTCTGCGAGCAGTACTTC. This translates into CASSLGLLCEQYF. The chain uses TRBV5-1 and TRBJ2-7; D possibly corresponds to TRBD2 (5 bases). The germline CDR1 and CDR2 sequences are SGHRS and YFSETQ. Trimming stripped 4 bases from V and 6 bases from J, with 14 bases between. The CDR3 runs to 13 residues.

The rearrangement joins TRBV28 to TRBJ1-1, with TRBD1 matching over 8 bases. CDR3 size: 16 residues. The V gene's germline CDR1 is MDHEN and CDR2 SYDVKM. V trimming: 4 bases; J trimming: 4 bases; junction bases outside the gene matches: 11. DNA for the CDR3: TGTGCCAGCAGTTCATTCAGGACAGGGAGGATCACTGAAGCTTTCTTT. This gives the protein CASSSFRTGRITEAFF.

This rearrangement joins TRBV6-1 to TRBJ2-1; 8 bases fit TRBD2. The germline gives CDR1 MNHNS, CDR2 SASEGT. The length of the CDR3 is 15 residues. V lost 2 bases and J lost 15; bases outside the gene matches: 15. CDR3 nucleotide sequence: TGTGCCAGCAGTGAATCTGGCGGGAGGAGCTCAATGACGTTCTTC. Translating gives CASSESGGRSSMTFF.

In this sample, this clonotype turned up a few times. This chain links TRBV7-9 with TRBJ2-5; no firm D call. Germline CDR1 and CDR2: SEHNR and FQNEAQ (reference sequence). V was trimmed by 5 bases and J by 9 bases, leaving 10 bases between them. This CDR3 comprises 11 residues. CDR3: CASSPAGAQYF. For the CDR3, the DNA is TGTGCCAGCAGCCCCGCAGGAGCCCAGTACTTC. The variable domain in full, with the rest retrieved from reference TRBV7-9 and TRBJ2-5, is DTGVSQNPRHKITKRGQNVTFRCDPISEHNRLYWYRQTLGQGPEFLTYFQNEAQLEKSRLLSDRFSAERPKGSFSTLEIQRTEQGDSAMYLCASSPAGAQYFGPGTRLLVL.

V gene TRBV20-1 combines with J gene TRBJ2-1; the match to TRBD2 covers 9 bases. V lost 3 bases, J lost 6 bases, and 9 bases stayed unmatched. The CDR3 runs 15 residues. Per germline, CDR1 DFQATT and CDR2 SNEGSKA (reference sequence). This CDR3 is CSASTLAGLGNEQFF. The CDR3, as DNA: TGCAGTGCTAGTACCCTAGCGGGGTTGGGCAATGAGCAGTTCTTC.

In its sample, this clonotype was seen many times. The rearrangement links TRBV12-3 or TRBV12-4 to TRBJ1-2, with D unclear. CDR3 length: 12 amino acids. Trimming stripped 5 bases from V and 4 bases from J, with 8 bases between. CDR3 protein: CASSPSFYGYTF. The CDR3 nucleotides read TGTGCCAGCAGTCCTTCATTCTATGGCTACACCTTC.

The chain employs TRBV18 and TRBJ1-2; no firm D call. CDR3 length equals 12 residues. Trimming stripped 3 bases from V and 7 bases from J, with 9 bases between. The germline gives CDR1 KGHSH, CDR2 LQKENI. DNA of the CDR3: TGTGCCAGCTCACCCGCCAGGAGTGGCTACACCTTC. It is translated as CASSPARSGYTF.

The chain has TRBV6-5 and TRBJ2-3; D unclear. There are 15 residues in the CDR3. The V end was cut by 0 bases, the J end by 2 bases, with 9 bases between. Germline V gene data show CDR1 as MNHEY and CDR2 as SVGAGI. The CDR3 sequence is CASSYSKVPTDTQYF. CDR3 nucleotide sequence: TGTGCCAGCAGTTACTCGAAGGTTCCCACAGATACGCAGTATTTT.

This clonotype was counted only a few times. The gene calls are TRBV3-1 and TRBJ1-5; D perhaps matches TRBD1 (5 bases). The V gene's germline CDR1 is LGHDT and CDR2 YNNKEL (reference sequence). Trimming shortened V by 2 bases and J by 9 bases, and 14 bases separated the two germline ends. The CDR3 is 14 amino acids. CDR3 region: CASSQIQGKGPQHF. The CDR3 DNA is TGTGCCAGCAGCCAAATTCAGGGCAAAGGGCCCCAGCATTTT.

This chain connects TRBV2 to TRBJ2-3; no definite D call. This CDR3 has 13 residues. Trimming stripped 8 bases from V and 6 bases from J, with 15 bases between. CDR1 is SNHLY, CDR2 FYNNEI, per germline. The CDR3 DNA reads TGTGCCAGCGCTGCACTTCAAGAGGATACGCAGTATTTT. Protein sequence: CASAALQEDTQYF.

The chain employs TRBV5-1 and TRBJ2-1; tentatively, D is TRBD1 (5 bases). This CDR3 has 15 residues. The V gene lost 1 base and the J gene lost 0 bases, with 8 bases spanning the gap. Germline values: CDR1 SGHRS, CDR2 YFSETQ. The CDR3 loop reads CASSLRGDSYNEQFF. The CDR3 DNA reads as TGCGCCAGCAGCTTGAGGGGCGACTCCTACAATGAGCAGTTCTTC.

The chain has TRBV7-2 and TRBJ2-3; D remains ambiguous. V was trimmed by 0 bases and J by 6 bases, leaving 10 bases between them. This CDR3 has 14 residues. Germline V gene data show CDR1 as SGHTA and CDR2 as FQGNSA. CDR3 sequence reads: CASSLAGRWDTQYF. CDR3 coding DNA: TGTGCCAGCAGCTTAGCCGGCCGATGGGATACGCAGTATTTT.

This chain connects TRBV12-3 or TRBV12-4 to TRBJ2-2; possibly TRBD1 for D (5 bases). The CDR3 is 13 amino acids. The V and J ends lost 5 bases and 7 bases respectively, with 11 bases between them. The CDR3 sequence is CASSLRVIGELFF. For the CDR3, the DNA is TGTGCCAGCAGTCTCAGGGTGATCGGGGAGCTGTTTTTT.

The V and J genes are TRBV5-1 and TRBJ2-1, with 10 bases matching TRBD1. Germline trimming cut 0 bases from V and 5 bases from J; bases unmatched to any gene: 8. This CDR3 has 17 residues. CDR1 is SGHRS, CDR2 YFSETQ, per germline. The chain's CDR3 is CASSLGASGQGHNEQFF. For the CDR3, the DNA is TGCGCCAGCAGCTTGGGGGCTTCGGGACAGGGGCACAATGAGCAGTTCTTC.

Worth noting for this clonotype: A read error may produce the germline difference seen at one junction end. The rearrangement joins TRBV12-3 or TRBV12-4 to TRBJ2-3, with D perhaps TRBD1 or TRBD2 (5 bases each). This CDR3 has 13 amino acids. CDR3 sequence reads: CASRDWGTDTKYF. CDR3 nucleotide sequence: TGTGCCAGCAGGGACTGGGGCACAGATACGAAGTATTTT.

This clonotype was recorded a few times. CDR3: CAIMASGATDTQYF. DNA for the CDR3: TGTGCCATCATGGCTAGCGGAGCCACAGATACGCAGTATTTT. This rearrangement joins TRBV10-3 to TRBJ2-3; TRBD2 matches 7 bases. The germline V gene has CDR1 ENHRY and CDR2 SYGVKD. The CDR3 contains 14 residues. After removal of 7 bases from V and 2 bases from J, the junction contained 6 bases not matched to a gene.

This clonotype was counted between two and nine times. The V and J genes are TRBV5-1 and TRBJ2-1, with TRBD2 matching 12 bases. The germline V gene encodes CDR1 SGHRS and CDR2 YFSETQ. The CDR3 runs 15 residues. V was clipped by 5 bases and J by 6 bases; unmatched bases: 6. CDR3 bases: TGCGCCAGCAGGGTACTAGCGGGGGGCCTCAATGAGCAGTTCTTC. Protein product: CASRVLAGGLNEQFF.

This clonotype came up many times. Its ends do not fully match the called genes, so a read error is possible. J is TRBJ2-5 and V is TRBV5-1, with TRBD2 as a possible D gene (6 bases). The CDR3 extends over 13 amino acids. Germline loops: CDR1 SGHRS, CDR2 YFSETQ. As DNA, the CDR3 is TGTGCCAGCAGCTTCGGGGGCCAAGAGACCCAGTACTTC. Translated: CASSFGGQETQYF.